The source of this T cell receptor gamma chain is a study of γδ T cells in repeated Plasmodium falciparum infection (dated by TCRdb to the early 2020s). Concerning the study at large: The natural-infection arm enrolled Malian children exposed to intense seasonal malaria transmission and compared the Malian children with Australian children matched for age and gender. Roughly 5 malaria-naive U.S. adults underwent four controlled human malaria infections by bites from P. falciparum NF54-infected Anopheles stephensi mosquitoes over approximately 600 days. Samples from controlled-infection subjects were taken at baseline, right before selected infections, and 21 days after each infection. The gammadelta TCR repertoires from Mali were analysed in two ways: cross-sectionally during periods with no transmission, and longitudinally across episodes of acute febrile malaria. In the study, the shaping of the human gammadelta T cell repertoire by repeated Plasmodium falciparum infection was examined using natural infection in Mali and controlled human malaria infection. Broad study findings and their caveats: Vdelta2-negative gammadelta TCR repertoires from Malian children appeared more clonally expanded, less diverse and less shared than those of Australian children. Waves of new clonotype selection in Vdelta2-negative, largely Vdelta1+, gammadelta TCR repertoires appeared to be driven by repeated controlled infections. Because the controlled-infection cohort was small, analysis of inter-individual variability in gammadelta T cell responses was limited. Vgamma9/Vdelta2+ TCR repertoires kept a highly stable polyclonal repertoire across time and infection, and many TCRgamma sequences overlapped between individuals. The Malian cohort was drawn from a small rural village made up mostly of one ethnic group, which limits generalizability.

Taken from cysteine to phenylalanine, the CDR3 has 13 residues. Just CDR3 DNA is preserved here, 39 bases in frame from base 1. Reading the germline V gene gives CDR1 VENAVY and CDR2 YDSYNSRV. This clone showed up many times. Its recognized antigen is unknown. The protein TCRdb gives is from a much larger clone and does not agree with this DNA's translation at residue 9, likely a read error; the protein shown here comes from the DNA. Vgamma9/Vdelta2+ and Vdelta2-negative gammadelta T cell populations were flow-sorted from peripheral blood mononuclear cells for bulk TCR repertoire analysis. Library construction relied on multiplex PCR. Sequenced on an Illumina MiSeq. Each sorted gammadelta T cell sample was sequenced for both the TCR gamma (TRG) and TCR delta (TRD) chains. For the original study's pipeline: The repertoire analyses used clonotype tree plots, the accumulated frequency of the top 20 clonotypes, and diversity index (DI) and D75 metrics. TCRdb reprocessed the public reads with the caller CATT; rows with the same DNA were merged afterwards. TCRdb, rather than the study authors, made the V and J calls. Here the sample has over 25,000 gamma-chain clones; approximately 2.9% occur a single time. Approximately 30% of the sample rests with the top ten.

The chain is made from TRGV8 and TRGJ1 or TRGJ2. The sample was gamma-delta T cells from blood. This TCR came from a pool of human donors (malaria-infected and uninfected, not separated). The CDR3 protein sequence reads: CATWDDNYHKKLF. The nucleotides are TGTGCCACCTGGGATGACAATTATCATAAGAAACTCTTT.